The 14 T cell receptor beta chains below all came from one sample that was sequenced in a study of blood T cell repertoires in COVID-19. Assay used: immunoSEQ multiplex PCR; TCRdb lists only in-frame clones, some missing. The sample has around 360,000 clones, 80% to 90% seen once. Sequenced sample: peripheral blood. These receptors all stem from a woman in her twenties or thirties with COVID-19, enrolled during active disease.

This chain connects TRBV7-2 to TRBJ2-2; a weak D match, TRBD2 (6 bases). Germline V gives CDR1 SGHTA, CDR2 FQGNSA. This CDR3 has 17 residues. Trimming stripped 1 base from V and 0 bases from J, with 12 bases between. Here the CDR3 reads CASSLVAGRTNTGELFF. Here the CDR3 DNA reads TGTGCCAGCAGCTTAGTGGCGGGACGGACGAACACCGGGGAGCTGTTTTTT.

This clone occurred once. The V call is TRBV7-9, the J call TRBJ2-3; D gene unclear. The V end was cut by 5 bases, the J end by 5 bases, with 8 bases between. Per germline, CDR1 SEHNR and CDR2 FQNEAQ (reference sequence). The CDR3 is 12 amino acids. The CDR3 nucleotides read TGTGCCAGCAGCCCCTCGGGAGATACGCAGTATTTT. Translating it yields CASSPSGDTQYF.

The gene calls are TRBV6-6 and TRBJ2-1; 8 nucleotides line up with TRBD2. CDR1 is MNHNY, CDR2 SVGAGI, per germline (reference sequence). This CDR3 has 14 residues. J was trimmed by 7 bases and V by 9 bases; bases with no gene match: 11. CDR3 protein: CASLSAGVSNEQFF. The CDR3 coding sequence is TGTGCCAGTCTCTCAGCGGGAGTATCGAATGAGCAGTTCTTC.

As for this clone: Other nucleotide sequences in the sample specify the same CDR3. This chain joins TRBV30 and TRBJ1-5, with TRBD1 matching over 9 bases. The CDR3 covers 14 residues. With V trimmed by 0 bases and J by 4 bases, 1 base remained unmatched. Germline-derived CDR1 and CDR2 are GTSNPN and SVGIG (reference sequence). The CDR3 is CAWSVGQGNQPQHF. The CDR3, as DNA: TGTGCCTGGAGTGTGGGACAGGGAAATCAGCCCCAGCATTTT.

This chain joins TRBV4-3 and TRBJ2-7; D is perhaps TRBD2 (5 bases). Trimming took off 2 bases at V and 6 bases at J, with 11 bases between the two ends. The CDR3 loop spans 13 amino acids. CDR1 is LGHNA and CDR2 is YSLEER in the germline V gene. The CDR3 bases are TGCGCCAGCAGCCAATTTTTTGAGGGCGAGCAGTACTTC. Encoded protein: CASSQFFEGEQYF.

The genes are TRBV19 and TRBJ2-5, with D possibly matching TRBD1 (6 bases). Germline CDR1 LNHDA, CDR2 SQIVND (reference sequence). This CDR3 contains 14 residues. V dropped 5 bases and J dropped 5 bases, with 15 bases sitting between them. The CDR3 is CASSDDRMGETQYF. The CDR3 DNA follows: TGTGCCAGTAGTGACGACAGGATGGGGGAGACCCAGTACTTC. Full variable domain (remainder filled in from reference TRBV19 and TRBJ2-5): DGGITQSPKYLFRKEGQNVTLSCEQNLNHDAMYWYRQDPGQGLRLIYYSQIVNDFQKGDIAEGYSVSREKKESFPLTVTSAQKNPTAFYLCASSDDRMGETQYFGPGTRLLVL.

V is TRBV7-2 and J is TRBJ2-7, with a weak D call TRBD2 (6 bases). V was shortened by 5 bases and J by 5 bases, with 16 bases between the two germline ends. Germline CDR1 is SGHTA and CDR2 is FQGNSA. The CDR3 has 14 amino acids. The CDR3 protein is CASSAGPSGDEQYF. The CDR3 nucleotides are TGTGCCAGCAGCGCCGGCCCCTCGGGGGACGAGCAGTACTTC.

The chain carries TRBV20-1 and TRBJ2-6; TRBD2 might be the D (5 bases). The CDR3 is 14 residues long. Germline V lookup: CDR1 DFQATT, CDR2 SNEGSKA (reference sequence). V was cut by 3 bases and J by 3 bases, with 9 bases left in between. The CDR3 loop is CSASFGSGANVLTF. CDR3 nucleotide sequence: TGCAGTGCTAGTTTTGGGAGTGGGGCCAACGTCCTGACTTTC.

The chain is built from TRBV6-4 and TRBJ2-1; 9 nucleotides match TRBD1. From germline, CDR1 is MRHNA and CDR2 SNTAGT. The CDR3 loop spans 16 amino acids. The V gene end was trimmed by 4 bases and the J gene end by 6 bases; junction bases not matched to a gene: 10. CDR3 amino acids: CASSGQRDRDSNEQFF. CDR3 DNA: TGTGCCAGCAGTGGTCAAAGGGACAGGGATTCCAATGAGCAGTTCTTC.

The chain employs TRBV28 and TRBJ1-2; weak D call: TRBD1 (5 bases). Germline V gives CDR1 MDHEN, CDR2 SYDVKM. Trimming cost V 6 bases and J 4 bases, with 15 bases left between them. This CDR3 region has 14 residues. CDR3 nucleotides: TGTGCCAGCAGCTCTATGACAGTGGTCTATGGCTACACCTTC. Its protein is CASSSMTVVYGYTF.

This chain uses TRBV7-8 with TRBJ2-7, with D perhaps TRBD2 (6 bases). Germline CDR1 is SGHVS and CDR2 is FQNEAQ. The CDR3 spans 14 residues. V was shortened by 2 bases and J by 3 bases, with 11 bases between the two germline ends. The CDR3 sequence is CASSLLLANYEQYF. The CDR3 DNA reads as TGTGCCAGCAGCTTACTTCTAGCGAACTACGAGCAGTACTTC.

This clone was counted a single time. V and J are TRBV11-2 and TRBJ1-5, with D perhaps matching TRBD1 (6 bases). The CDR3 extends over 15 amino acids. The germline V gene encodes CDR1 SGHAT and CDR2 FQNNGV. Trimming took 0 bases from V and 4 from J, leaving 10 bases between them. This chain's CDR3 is CASSLDRGPNQPQHF. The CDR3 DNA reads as TGTGCCAGCAGCTTAGACAGGGGCCCAAATCAGCCCCAGCATTTT.

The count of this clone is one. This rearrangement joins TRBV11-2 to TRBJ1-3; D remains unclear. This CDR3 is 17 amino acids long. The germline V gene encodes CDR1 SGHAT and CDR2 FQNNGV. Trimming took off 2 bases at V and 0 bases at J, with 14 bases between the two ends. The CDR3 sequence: CASSLLDAGDSGNTIYF. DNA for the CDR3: TGTGCCAGCAGCTTACTTGACGCGGGTGACTCTGGAAACACCATATATTTT.

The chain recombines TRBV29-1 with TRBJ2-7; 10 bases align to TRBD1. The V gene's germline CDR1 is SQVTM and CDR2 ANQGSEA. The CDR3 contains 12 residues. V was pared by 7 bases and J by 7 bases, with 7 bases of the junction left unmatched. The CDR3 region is CSAGTGAREQYF. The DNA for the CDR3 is TGCAGCGCTGGGACAGGGGCGCGAGAGCAGTACTTC.